Below, one T cell receptor beta chain is given with its context. The length of the CDR3 is 15 residues. Germline assignment: CDR1 ENHRY and CDR2 SYGVKD. The germline V and J ends were trimmed by 6 bases and 6 bases, with 19 bases remaining between them. The source of the sample is a study of blood T cell repertoires in COVID-19. Study background: T cells, B-cell-depleted T cells, or PBMCs supplied cDNA or gDNA.

Assay: immunoSEQ multiplex PCR; the TCRdb copy retains only in-frame clones and omits some. The table shows under 250,000 clones, with around 88% occurring only once. This chain uses TRBV10-3 with TRBJ2-3; tentative D call: TRBD2 (5 bases). The sequence was collected from a woman at least 80 years old with COVID-19, enrolled during active disease. The sample was peripheral blood. CDR3 sequence reads: CAISGQELAFDTQYF. In DNA form, the CDR3 reads TGTGCCATCAGCGGCCAGGAGCTAGCTTTTGATACGCAGTATTTT.